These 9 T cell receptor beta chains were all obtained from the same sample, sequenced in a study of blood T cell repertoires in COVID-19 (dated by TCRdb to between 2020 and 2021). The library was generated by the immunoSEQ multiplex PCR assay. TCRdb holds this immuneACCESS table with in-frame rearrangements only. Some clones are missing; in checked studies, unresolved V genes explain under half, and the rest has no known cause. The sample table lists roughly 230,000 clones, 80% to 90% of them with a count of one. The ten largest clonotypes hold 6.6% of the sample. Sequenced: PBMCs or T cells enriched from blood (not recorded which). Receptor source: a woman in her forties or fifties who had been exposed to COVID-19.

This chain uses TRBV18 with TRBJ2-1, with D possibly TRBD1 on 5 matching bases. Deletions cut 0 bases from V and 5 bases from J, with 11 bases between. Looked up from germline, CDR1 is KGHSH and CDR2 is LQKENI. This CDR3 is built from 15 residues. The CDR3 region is CASSPPGLVNNEQFF. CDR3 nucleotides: TGTGCCAGCTCACCACCGGGGCTAGTCAACAATGAGCAGTTCTTC.

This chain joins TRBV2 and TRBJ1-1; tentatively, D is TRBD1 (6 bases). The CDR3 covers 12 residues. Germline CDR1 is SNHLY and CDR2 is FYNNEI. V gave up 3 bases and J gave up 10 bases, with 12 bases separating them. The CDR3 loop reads CASSDTGLRAFF. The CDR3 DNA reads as TGTGCCAGCAGTGATACAGGGCTAAGAGCTTTCTTT.

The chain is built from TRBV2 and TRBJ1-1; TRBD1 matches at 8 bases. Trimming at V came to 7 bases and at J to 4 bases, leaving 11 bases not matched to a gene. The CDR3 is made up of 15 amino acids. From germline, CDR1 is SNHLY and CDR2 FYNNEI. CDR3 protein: CASTQSGGLGTEAFF. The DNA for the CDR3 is TGTGCCAGCACCCAGTCAGGGGGCTTGGGCACTGAAGCTTTCTTT.

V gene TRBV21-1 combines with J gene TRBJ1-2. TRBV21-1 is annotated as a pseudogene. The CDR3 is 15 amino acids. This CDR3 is CASSKDGGVGYGYTF. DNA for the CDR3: TGTGCCAGCAGCAAAGATGGAGGGGTTGGATATGGCTACACCTTC.

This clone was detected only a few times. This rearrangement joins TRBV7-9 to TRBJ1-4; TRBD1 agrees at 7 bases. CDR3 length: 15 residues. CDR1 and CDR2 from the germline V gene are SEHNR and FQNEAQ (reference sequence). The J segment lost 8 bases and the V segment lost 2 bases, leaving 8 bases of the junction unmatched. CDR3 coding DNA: TGTGCCAGCAGCTTAAGAAGGGGGCGAGAAGAAAAACTGTTTTTT. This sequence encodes CASSLRRGREEKLFF. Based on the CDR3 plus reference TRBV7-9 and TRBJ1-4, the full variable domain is DTGVSQNPRHKITKRGQNVTFRCDPISEHNRLYWYRQTLGQGPEFLTYFQNEAQLEKSRLLSDRFSAERPKGSFSTLEIQRTEQGDSAMYLCASSLRRGREEKLFFGSGTQLSVL.

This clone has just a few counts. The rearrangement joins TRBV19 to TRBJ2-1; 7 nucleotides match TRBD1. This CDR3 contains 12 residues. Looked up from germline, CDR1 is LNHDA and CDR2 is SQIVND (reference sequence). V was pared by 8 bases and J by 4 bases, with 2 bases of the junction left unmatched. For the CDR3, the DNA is TGTGCCAGTGGGGACAGTTACAATGAGCAGTTCTTC. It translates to CASGDSYNEQFF.

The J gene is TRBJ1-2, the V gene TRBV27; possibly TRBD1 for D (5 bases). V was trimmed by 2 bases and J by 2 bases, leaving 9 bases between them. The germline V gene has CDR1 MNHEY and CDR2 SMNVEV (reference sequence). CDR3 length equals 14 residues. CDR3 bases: TGTGCCAGCAGTTTAAATCCAGGGAACTATGGCTACACCTTC. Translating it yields CASSLNPGNYGYTF.

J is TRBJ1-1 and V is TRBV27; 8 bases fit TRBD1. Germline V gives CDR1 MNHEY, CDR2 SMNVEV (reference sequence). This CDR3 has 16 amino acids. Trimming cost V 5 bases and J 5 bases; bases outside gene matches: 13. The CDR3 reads CASSLRQGRRETEAFF. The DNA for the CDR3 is TGTGCCAGCAGTCTGCGACAGGGGCGACGGGAAACTGAAGCTTTCTTT.

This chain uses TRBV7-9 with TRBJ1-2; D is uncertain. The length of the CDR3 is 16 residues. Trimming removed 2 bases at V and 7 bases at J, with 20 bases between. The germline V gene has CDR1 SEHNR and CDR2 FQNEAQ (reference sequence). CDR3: CASSLMFPAGRGGYTF. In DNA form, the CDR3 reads TGTGCCAGCAGCTTAATGTTTCCGGCAGGCCGGGGTGGCTACACCTTC.